The 28 T cell receptor beta chains listed next were all sequenced from one sample in a study of technical replicates of blood from several donors. Generated by immunoSEQ multiplex PCR, the TCRdb table keeps only in-frame clones and is missing some. The sample lists tens of thousands of clones, 98% occurring once. The sample consisted of T cells isolated from PBMCs. The receptors originated from a human donor in good health.

The V and J genes are TRBV13 and TRBJ2-5; TRBD1 matches 7 bases. CDR1 PRHDT and CDR2 FYEKMQ come from the germline V gene (reference sequence). The junction had 10 bases not matched to a gene; V was cut back by 4 bases and J by 5 bases. The CDR3 sequence is 15 residues long. CDR3 nucleotide sequence: TGTGCCAGCAGCTCACAGGGGCCTGTGGGGGAGACCCAGTACTTC. It encodes CASSSQGPVGETQYF.

The chain employs TRBV4-1 and TRBJ2-2; TRBD1 aligns across 10 bases. Germline V gives CDR1 MGHRA, CDR2 YSYEKL. The CDR3 runs 15 residues. V lost 4 bases, J lost 5 bases, and 4 bases stayed unmatched. The CDR3 DNA reads as TGCGCCAGCAGCCTTAGGACAGGGGGAACCGGGGAGCTGTTTTTT. Residues: CASSLRTGGTGELFF.

The chain links TRBV9 to TRBJ2-5; 7 nucleotides agree with TRBD2. The junction had 2 bases not matched to a gene; V was cut back by 0 bases and J by 3 bases. Germline values: CDR1 SGDLS, CDR2 YYNGEE. This CDR3 has 14 amino acids. CDR3 sequence (DNA): TGTGCCAGCAGCGTAGAGGCGGGGGAAGAGACCCAGTACTTC. This gives the protein CASSVEAGEETQYF.

The genes are TRBV25-1 and TRBJ2-3, with 11 bases that match TRBD1. In germline, CDR1 is MGHDK, CDR2 SYGVNS. J was trimmed by 1 base and V by 2 bases; bases with no gene match: 5. This CDR3 is 17 amino acids long. The chain's CDR3 is CASSELGQGAGTDTQYF. DNA of the CDR3: TGTGCCAGCAGTGAACTAGGACAGGGGGCGGGCACAGATACGCAGTATTTT.

The chain carries TRBV5-1 and TRBJ2-7, with D tentatively TRBD2 (6 bases). Trimming took 4 bases from V and 2 from J, leaving 22 bases between them. The V gene's germline CDR1 is SGHRS and CDR2 YFSETQ. The CDR3 runs to 17 residues. The CDR3 region has the DNA TGCGCCAGCAGCCCCGAAGCTGGGGACTTTTTTGCCTACGAGCAGTACTTC. Translated, it gives CASSPEAGDFFAYEQYF. Variable domain in full (rest from reference TRBV5-1 and TRBJ2-7): KAGVTQTPRYLIKTRGQQVTLSCSPISGHRSVSWYQQTPGQGLQFLFEYFSETQRNKGNFPGRFSGRQFSNSRSEMNVSTLELGDSALYLCASSPEAGDFFAYEQYFGPGTRLTVT.

V and J are TRBV27 and TRBJ2-2; 10 bases fit TRBD1. The junction had 9 bases not matched to a gene; V was cut back by 3 bases and J by 5 bases. The germline V gene has CDR1 MNHEY and CDR2 SMNVEV (reference sequence). This CDR3 region has 17 residues. The CDR3 DNA is TGTGCCAGCAGTTTGTATGACGGGACAGGGGTTACCGGGGAGCTGTTTTTT. Amino acid sequence: CASSLYDGTGVTGELFF.

This rearrangement joins TRBV28 to TRBJ2-7; possible D gene TRBD1, 6 bases. The CDR3 is 15 amino acids. V lost 7 bases and J 0 bases, leaving 16 bases between the germline ends. Germline values: CDR1 MDHEN, CDR2 SYDVKM. CDR3 coding DNA: TGTGCCAGCACCTATTTTGGGACAAACTCCTACGAGCAGTACTTC. Translation: CASTYFGTNSYEQYF. Based on the CDR3 plus reference TRBV28 and TRBJ2-7, the full variable domain is DVKVTQSSRYLVKRTGEKVFLECVQDMDHENMFWYRQDPGLGLRLIYFSYDVKMKEKGDIPEGYSVSREKKERFSLILESASTNQTSMYLCASTYFGTNSYEQYFGPGTRLTVT.

This chain joins TRBV6-4 and TRBJ2-3; 8 bases are shared with TRBD2. V dropped 4 bases and J dropped 5; count of bases not matched to a gene: 20. The CDR3 runs 19 residues. The germline gives CDR1 MRHNA, CDR2 SNTAGT. The CDR3 DNA follows: TGTGCCAGCAGTGCACTCCCGGGACTAGTGGGATTTCGTGGAGATACGCAGTATTTT. Protein: CASSALPGLVGFRGDTQYF.

This rearrangement joins TRBV27 to TRBJ1-4, with D unclear. Trimming removed 2 bases at V and 11 bases at J, with 9 bases between. The germline V gene encodes CDR1 MNHEY and CDR2 SMNVEV (reference sequence). This CDR3 region has 12 residues. The chain's CDR3 is CASSLGGEKLFF. As DNA, the CDR3 is TGTGCCAGCAGTTTAGGCGGGGAGAAACTGTTTTTT.

The chain uses TRBV4-1 and TRBJ2-7; 8 bases are shared with TRBD1. The V gene's germline CDR1 is MGHRA and CDR2 YSYEKL. Losses at the gene ends were 6 bases for V and 4 bases for J; bases not matched to a gene: 11. The CDR3 spans 15 residues. The CDR3 nucleotides read TGCGCCAGCAGTACCGGACAGGGCCTTGTTTACGAGCAGTACTTC. It codes for CASSTGQGLVYEQYF.

The chain couples TRBV6-1 to TRBJ2-1, with 7 bases aligning to TRBD2. Germline V gives CDR1 MNHNS, CDR2 SASEGT. The CDR3 length is 14 residues. V dropped 6 bases and J dropped 7; count of bases not matched to a gene: 9. As DNA, the CDR3 is TGTGCCAGCAGATTGAGCGGGGTACCAAATGAGCAGTTCTTC. As protein: CASRLSGVPNEQFF.

V and J are TRBV28 and TRBJ2-7; a weak D match, TRBD1 (6 bases). Germline lookup yields CDR1 MDHEN and CDR2 SYDVKM. Between the trimmed V and J ends, which lost 5 bases and 6 bases, there was a span of 14 bases. The length of the CDR3 is 13 residues. The CDR3 DNA reads TGTGCCAGCAGTCGAATACAGGGCCCCGAGCAGTACTTC. This codes for CASSRIQGPEQYF. Using reference TRBV28 and TRBJ2-7 for the parts outside the CDR3, the full variable domain is DVKVTQSSRYLVKRTGEKVFLECVQDMDHENMFWYRQDPGLGLRLIYFSYDVKMKEKGDIPEGYSVSREKKERFSLILESASTNQTSMYLCASSRIQGPEQYFGPGTRLTVT.

The chain uses TRBV28 and TRBJ2-6; no clear D. Germline loops: CDR1 MDHEN, CDR2 SYDVKM. Deletions cut 3 bases from V and 2 bases from J, with 8 bases between. The length of the CDR3 is 15 residues. The CDR3 protein is CASSFPETGANVLTF. The CDR3 DNA follows: TGTGCCAGCAGTTTTCCGGAGACTGGGGCCAACGTCCTGACTTTC. The whole variable domain, filled in from reference TRBV28 and TRBJ2-6, reads DVKVTQSSRYLVKRTGEKVFLECVQDMDHENMFWYRQDPGLGLRLIYFSYDVKMKEKGDIPEGYSVSREKKERFSLILESASTNQTSMYLCASSFPETGANVLTFGAGSRLTVL.

The count of this clone is one. The chain employs TRBV4-1 and TRBJ1-1; D remains unclear. The CDR3 runs to 12 residues. CDR1 is MGHRA and CDR2 is YSYEKL in the germline V gene. V gave up 4 bases and J gave up 5 bases, with 8 bases separating them. CDR3 sequence: CASSLSLTEAFF. CDR3 nucleotide sequence: TGCGCCAGCAGCCTCAGTCTGACTGAAGCTTTCTTT.

The gene calls are TRBV7-2 and TRBJ1-1, with D hard to call. The CDR3 runs 13 residues. The germline V and J ends were trimmed by 6 bases and 4 bases, with 12 bases remaining between them. Germline values: CDR1 SGHTA, CDR2 FQGNSA. The CDR3 DNA follows: TGTGCCAGCAGTTTCGGTTGGAGCACTGAAGCTTTCTTT. Amino acid sequence: CASSFGWSTEAFF.

The chain links TRBV2 to TRBJ2-2; D is ambiguous. This CDR3 comprises 11 residues. CDR1 is SNHLY, CDR2 FYNNEI, per germline. V lost 7 bases, J lost 5 bases, and 5 bases lay in between. DNA for the CDR3: TGTGCCAGCATCGTGACCGGGGAGCTGTTTTTT. It encodes CASIVTGELFF.

This clone was recorded a few times. The chain has TRBV15 and TRBJ2-1; D not resolved. The CDR3 sequence is 13 residues long. Germline-derived CDR1 and CDR2 are LNHNV and YYDKDF (reference sequence). V was pared by 5 bases and J by 2 bases, with 7 bases between. CDR3 region: CATSHLPYNEQFF. The CDR3 DNA reads TGTGCCACCAGCCATCTACCCTACAATGAGCAGTTCTTC.

CDR3 nucleotide sequence: TGTGCCAGCAGCCGTACACACCTACAGGGGGCTGACAACTATGGCTACACCTTC. Translation: CASSRTHLQGADNYGYTF. J is TRBJ1-2 and V is TRBV27, with 9 bases matching TRBD1. This CDR3 region has 18 residues. Looked up from germline, CDR1 is MNHEY and CDR2 is SMNVEV (reference sequence). The junction had 16 bases not matched to a gene; V was cut back by 6 bases and J by 2 bases.

This clone was detected only once. The chain links TRBV6-6 to TRBJ1-2, with TRBD1 matching 7 bases. CDR3 length: 14 amino acids. The ends lost 0 bases at V and 4 bases at J; junction bases unmatched: 2. Germline values: CDR1 MNHNY, CDR2 SVGAGI (reference sequence). CDR3 amino acids: CASSYSGQLYGYTF. The CDR3 DNA is TGTGCCAGCAGTTACTCGGGACAGCTCTATGGCTACACCTTC.

The rearrangement joins TRBV5-4 to TRBJ1-2; D not resolved. The germline V gene has CDR1 SGHNT and CDR2 YYREEE (reference sequence). This CDR3 is built from 12 residues. V lost 1 base and J lost 4, with 5 bases in between. This CDR3 reads CASSLYGYGYTF. CDR3 DNA: TGTGCCAGCAGCTTGTACGGCTATGGCTACACCTTC.

The chain combines TRBV29-1 with TRBJ1-4; D not resolved. CDR3 length: 10 residues. Trimming shortened V by 4 bases and J by 7 bases, and 4 bases separated the two germline ends. CDR1 and CDR2 (germline): SQVTM, ANQGSEA. CDR3 sequence (DNA): TGCAGCGTTGTCGGTGAAAAACTGTTTTTT. Protein product: CSVVGEKLFF. The complete variable domain, with remaining parts taken from reference TRBV29-1 and TRBJ1-4, reads SAVISQKPSRDICQRGTSLTIQCQVDSQVTMMFWYRQQPGQSLTLIATANQGSEATYESGFVIDKFPISRPNLTFSTLTVSNMSPEDSSIYLCSVVGEKLFFGSGTQLSVL.

This chain uses TRBV5-8 with TRBJ1-1; D call uncertain. With 0 bases removed from V and 5 bases from J, the gap between germline ends came to 8 bases. The V gene's germline CDR1 is SGHTS and CDR2 YDEGEE. This CDR3 region has 13 residues. The CDR3 sequence is CASSLVEKTEAFF. The DNA for the CDR3 is TGTGCCAGCAGCTTGGTCGAGAAGACTGAAGCTTTCTTT.

The chain uses TRBV2 and TRBJ1-1; 7 bases map to TRBD1. Per the germline V gene, CDR1 is SNHLY and CDR2 is FYNNEI. The V segment lost 4 bases and the J segment 5 bases; nucleotides outside the gene matches: 7. The CDR3 has 14 amino acids. CDR3 DNA sequence: TGTGCCAGCAGTGTTTTAGGGGGCGATACTGAAGCTTTCTTT. It specifies CASSVLGGDTEAFF.

This clone was observed a single time. J is TRBJ1-2 and V is TRBV6-5; no clear D. The CDR3 totals 15 residues. The V and J ends lost 0 bases and 0 bases respectively, with 8 bases between them. Germline-derived CDR1 and CDR2 are MNHEY and SVGAGI. DNA of the CDR3: TGTGCCAGCAGTTACTCGGCGGTTTCTAACTATGGCTACACCTTC. Translating it yields CASSYSAVSNYGYTF.

V gene TRBV13 combines with J gene TRBJ2-2; 8 bases agree with TRBD1. The CDR3 runs to 17 residues. CDR1 is PRHDT, CDR2 FYEKMQ, per germline (reference sequence). The V and J ends lost 4 bases and 8 bases, in that order; junction bases with no gene match: 15. As DNA, the CDR3 is TGTGCCAGCAGCTCCCCCCGACAGGGGATATTACTAGGGGAGCTGTTTTTT. It codes for CASSSPRQGILLGELFF.

The CDR3 DNA follows: TGTGCCAGCTCACCATTGACAGGGAGCACAGATACGCAGTATTTT. Its translation is CASSPLTGSTDTQYF. V usage is TRBV18 and J usage is TRBJ2-3; the match to TRBD1 covers 7 bases. The CDR3 consists of 15 residues. The germline gives CDR1 KGHSH, CDR2 LQKENI. The V gene end was trimmed by 2 bases and the J gene end by 0 bases; junction bases not matched to a gene: 2.

The table lists this clone with a count of one. V and J are TRBV7-8 and TRBJ2-7; D gene uncertain. Per germline, CDR1 SGHVS and CDR2 FQNEAQ. The CDR3 totals 11 residues. V lost 5 bases and J lost 5, with 7 bases in between. The CDR3 is CASSILDEQYF. CDR3 DNA: TGTGCCAGCAGCATATTAGACGAGCAGTACTTC.

This chain uses TRBV9 with TRBJ1-2; 7 nucleotides align to TRBD1. The CDR3 extends over 16 amino acids. The V segment lost 0 bases and the J segment 4 bases; nucleotides outside the gene matches: 9. Germline lookup yields CDR1 SGDLS and CDR2 YYNGEE. The CDR3 loop is CASSVAGGGNFYGYTF. In nucleotides, the CDR3 is TGTGCCAGCAGCGTAGCAGGGGGAGGAAACTTCTATGGCTACACCTTC.